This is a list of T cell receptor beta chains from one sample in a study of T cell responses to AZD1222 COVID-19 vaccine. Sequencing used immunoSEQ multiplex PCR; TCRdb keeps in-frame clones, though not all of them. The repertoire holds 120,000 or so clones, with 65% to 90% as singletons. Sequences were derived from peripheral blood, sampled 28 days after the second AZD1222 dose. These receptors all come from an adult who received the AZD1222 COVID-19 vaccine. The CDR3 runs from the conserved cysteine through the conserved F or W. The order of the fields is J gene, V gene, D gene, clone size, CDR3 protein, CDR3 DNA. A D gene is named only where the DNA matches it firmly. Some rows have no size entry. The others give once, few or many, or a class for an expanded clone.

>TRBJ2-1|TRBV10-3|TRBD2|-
CAISEFSGGPVRGDEQFF
TGTGCCATCAGTGAGTTTAGCGGGGGGCCGGTCCGAGGGGATGAGCAGTTCTTC
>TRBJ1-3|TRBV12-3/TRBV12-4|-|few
CASRSGRVNTIYF
TGTGCCAGCAGATCCGGCAGGGTAAACACCATATATTTT
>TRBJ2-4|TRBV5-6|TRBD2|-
CASSWGTSAAKNIQYF
TGTGCCAGCAGCTGGGGGACTAGCGCTGCCAAAAACATTCAGTACTTC
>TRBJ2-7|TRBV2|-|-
CASMLAHEQYF
TGTGCCAGCATGTTAGCCCACGAGCAGTACTTC
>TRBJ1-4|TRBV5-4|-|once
CASSFFTGEKLFF
TGTGCCAGCAGCTTTTTTACGGGAGAAAAACTGTTTTTT
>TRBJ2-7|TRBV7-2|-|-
CASSLAQGNYEQYF
TGTGCCAGCAGCTTAGCGCAGGGGAACTACGAGCAGTACTTC
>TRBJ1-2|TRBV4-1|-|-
CASSQILTWGGYTF
TGCGCCAGCAGCCAAATCCTGACATGGGGCGGCTACACCTTC
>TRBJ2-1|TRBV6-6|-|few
CASAVGDYNEQFF
TGTGCCAGCGCGGTGGGGGACTACAATGAGCAGTTCTTC
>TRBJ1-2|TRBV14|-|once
CASSQGGLQGHYGYTF
TGTGCCAGCAGCCAAGGGGGGCTACAGGGACACTATGGCTACACCTTC
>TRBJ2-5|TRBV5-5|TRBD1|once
CASSVRGRETQYF
TGTGCCAGCAGCGTCAGGGGGCGGGAGACCCAGTACTTC
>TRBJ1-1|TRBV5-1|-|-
CASSFLPGDNTEAFF
TGCGCCAGCAGCTTTTTACCAGGGGACAACACTGAAGCTTTCTTT
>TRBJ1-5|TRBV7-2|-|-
CASSLEREMPQHF
TGTGCCAGCAGCTTAGAAAGGGAAATGCCCCAGCATTTT
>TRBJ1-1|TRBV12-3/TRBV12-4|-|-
CASKGIRYTEAFF
TGTGCCAGCAAAGGGATTAGGTACACTGAAGCTTTCTTT
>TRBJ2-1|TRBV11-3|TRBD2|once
CASSLGRTSGPVNEQFF
TGTGCCAGCAGCTTAGGTCGGACTAGCGGCCCGGTCAATGAGCAGTTCTTC
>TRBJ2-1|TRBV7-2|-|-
CASSPLDEQFF
TGTGCCAGCAGCCCCCTTGATGAGCAGTTCTTC
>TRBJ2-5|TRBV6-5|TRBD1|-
CASRRTGQETQYF
TGTGCCAGCAGGAGGACAGGGCAAGAGACCCAGTACTTC
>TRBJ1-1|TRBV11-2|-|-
CASSLEFTEAFF
TGTGCCAGCAGCTTAGAGTTCACTGAAGCTTTCTTT
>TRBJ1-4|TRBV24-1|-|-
CATISRYNEKLFF
TGTGCCACCATTAGCAGATACAATGAAAAACTGTTTTTT
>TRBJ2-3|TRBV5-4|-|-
CASSSSTGLTDTQYF
TGTGCCAGCAGCTCCTCAACAGGGTTAACAGATACGCAGTATTTT
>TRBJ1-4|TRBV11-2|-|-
CASSLDGNEKLFF
TGTGCCAGCAGCTTAGATGGAAATGAAAAACTGTTTTTT
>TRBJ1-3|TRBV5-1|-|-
CASSPNTASGNTIYF
TGCGCCAGCAGCCCGAATACGGCCTCTGGAAACACCATATATTTT
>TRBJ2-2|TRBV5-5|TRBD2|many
CASSLGLAGGPNTGELFF
TGTGCCAGCAGCTTGGGACTAGCGGGGGGCCCGAACACCGGGGAGCTGTTTTTT
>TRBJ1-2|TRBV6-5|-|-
CASSLQVNYGYTF
TGTGCCAGCAGTTTGCAGGTTAACTATGGCTACACCTTC
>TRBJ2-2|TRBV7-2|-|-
CASRTTGPGELFF
TGTGCCAGCAGAACAACAGGCCCCGGGGAGCTGTTTTTT
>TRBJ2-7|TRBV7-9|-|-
CASEGTPTYEQYF
TGTGCCAGCGAGGGGACACCTACCTACGAGCAGTACTTC
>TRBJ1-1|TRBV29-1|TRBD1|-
CSVDAWTGENTEAFF
TGCAGCGTTGACGCTTGGACAGGGGAGAACACTGAAGCTTTCTTT
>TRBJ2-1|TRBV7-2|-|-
CASSSSAGNEQFF
TGTGCCAGCAGCTCGTCAGCCGGCAATGAGCAGTTCTTC
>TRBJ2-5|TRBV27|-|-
CASWGAPRRETQYF
TGTGCCAGCTGGGGGGCCCCCCGGCGGGAGACCCAGTACTTC
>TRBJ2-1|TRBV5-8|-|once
CASSLEFLIAHNEQFF
TGTGCCAGCAGCTTGGAGTTCCTTATTGCCCACAATGAGCAGTTCTTC
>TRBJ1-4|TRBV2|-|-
CASSGDGARLGGGEKLFF
TGTGCCAGCAGTGGAGACGGGGCCCGGTTAGGCGGAGGCGAAAAACTGTTTTTT
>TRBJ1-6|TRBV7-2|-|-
CASSLGSRSNSPLHF
TGTGCCAGCAGCTTGGGCTCGAGATCCAATTCACCCCTCCACTTT
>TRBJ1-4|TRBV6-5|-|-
CASSNRWGEGEKLFF
TGTGCCAGCAGTAACCGATGGGGGGAAGGGGAAAAACTGTTTTTT
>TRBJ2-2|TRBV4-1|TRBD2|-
CASSPPLGLAGGTGELFF
TGCGCCAGCAGCCCGCCCTTAGGACTAGCGGGGGGCACCGGGGAGCTGTTTTTT
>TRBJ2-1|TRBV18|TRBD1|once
CASSPDRVEGEQFF
TGTGCCAGCTCACCTGACAGGGTAGAGGGTGAGCAGTTCTTC
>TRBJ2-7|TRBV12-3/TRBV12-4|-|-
CASSLGGSEQYF
TGTGCCAGCAGTTTAGGAGGTTCCGAGCAGTACTTC
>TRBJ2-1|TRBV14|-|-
CASSPPVAGAPFNEQFF
TGTGCCAGCAGCCCCCCCGTGGCGGGGGCCCCCTTCAATGAGCAGTTCTTC
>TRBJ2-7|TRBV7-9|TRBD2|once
CASSFVERGYEQYF
TGTGCCAGCAGCTTCGTCGAGCGGGGCTACGAGCAGTACTTC
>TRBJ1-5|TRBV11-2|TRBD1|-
CASSLQGQQIQPQHF
TGTGCCAGCAGCTTACAGGGACAGCAAATTCAGCCCCAGCATTTT
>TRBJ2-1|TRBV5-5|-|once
CASSLGSSYNEQFF
TGTGCCAGCAGCTTGGGGAGCTCCTACAATGAGCAGTTCTTC
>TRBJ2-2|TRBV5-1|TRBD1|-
CASSSGQASTGELFF
TGCGCCAGCAGCTCGGGACAGGCGTCCACCGGGGAGCTGTTTTTT
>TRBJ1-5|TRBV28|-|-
CASSLQGPGQPQHF
TGTGCCAGCAGTTTACAGGGCCCTGGTCAGCCCCAGCATTTT
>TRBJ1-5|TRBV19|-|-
CASSRTGHPNSNQPQHF
TGTGCCAGTAGTAGGACGGGACACCCCAATAGCAATCAGCCCCAGCATTTT
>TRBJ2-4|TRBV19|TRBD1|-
CASSRGTGLLIQYF
TGTGCCAGTAGTAGGGGGACAGGTCTTTTGATTCAGTACTTC
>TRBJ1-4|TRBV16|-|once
CASSQSTEKLFF
TGTGCCAGCAGCCAAAGCACTGAAAAACTGTTTTTT
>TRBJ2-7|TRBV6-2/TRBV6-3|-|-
CASSQLWDGVYEQYF
TGTGCCAGCAGTCAACTATGGGACGGCGTCTACGAGCAGTACTTC
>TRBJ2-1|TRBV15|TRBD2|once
CATSSGTSGGPKSDEQFF
TGTGCCACCAGCAGCGGGACTAGCGGGGGCCCTAAGAGCGATGAGCAGTTCTTC
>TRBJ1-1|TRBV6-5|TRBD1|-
CASRSKDRGLGEAFF
TGTGCCAGCAGATCTAAGGACAGGGGGCTGGGTGAAGCTTTCTTT
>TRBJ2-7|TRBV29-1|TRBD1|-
CSGRNRGYEQYF
TGCAGCGGGAGGAACAGGGGATACGAGCAGTACTTC
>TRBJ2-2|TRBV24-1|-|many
CATKSSWGAQNTGELFF
TGTGCCACCAAAAGTAGTTGGGGGGCTCAGAACACCGGGGAGCTGTTTTTT
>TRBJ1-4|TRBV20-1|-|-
CSARGASLLFF
TGCAGTGCCAGGGGTGCCTCTTTGCTGTTTTTT
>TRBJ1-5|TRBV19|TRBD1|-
CASSILDRKDQPQHF
TGTGCCAGTAGTATACTGGACAGGAAGGACCAGCCCCAGCATTTT
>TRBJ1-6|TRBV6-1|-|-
CASSVRAASRYYNSPLHF
TGTGCCAGCAGTGTAAGGGCCGCATCCAGGTACTATAATTCACCCCTCCACTTT
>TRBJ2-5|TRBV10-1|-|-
CARPENGETQYF
TGCGCCCGCCCCGAGAACGGAGAGACCCAGTACTTC
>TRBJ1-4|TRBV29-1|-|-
CSVQNEKLFF
TGCAGCGTACAGAATGAAAAACTGTTTTTT
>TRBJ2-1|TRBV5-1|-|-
CASEGRGANNEQFF
TGCGCCAGCGAGGGCCGGGGGGCCAACAATGAGCAGTTCTTC